This T cell receptor beta chain is from a study of blood T cell repertoires in COVID-19. Germline CDR1 MNHEY, CDR2 SVGAGI. The V and J ends lost 5 bases and 5 bases respectively, with 9 bases between them. CDR3 size: 12 residues. This clone was counted only a few times. The same CDR3 arises from other DNA sequences in this sample as well. TCRdb's copy holds only in-frame clones and misses some; the assay was immunoSEQ multiplex PCR. The sample consists of 250,000 or so clones, roughly four fifths of them appearing once. The TCR was taken from a woman older than 75 with acute or convalescent COVID-19. Source material: peripheral blood. V usage is TRBV6-5 and J usage is TRBJ1-2, with a possible D match to TRBD1 (6 bases). The CDR3 sequence is CASSPGQYGYTF. DNA for the CDR3: TGTGCCAGCAGTCCCGGACAGTATGGCTACACCTTC.